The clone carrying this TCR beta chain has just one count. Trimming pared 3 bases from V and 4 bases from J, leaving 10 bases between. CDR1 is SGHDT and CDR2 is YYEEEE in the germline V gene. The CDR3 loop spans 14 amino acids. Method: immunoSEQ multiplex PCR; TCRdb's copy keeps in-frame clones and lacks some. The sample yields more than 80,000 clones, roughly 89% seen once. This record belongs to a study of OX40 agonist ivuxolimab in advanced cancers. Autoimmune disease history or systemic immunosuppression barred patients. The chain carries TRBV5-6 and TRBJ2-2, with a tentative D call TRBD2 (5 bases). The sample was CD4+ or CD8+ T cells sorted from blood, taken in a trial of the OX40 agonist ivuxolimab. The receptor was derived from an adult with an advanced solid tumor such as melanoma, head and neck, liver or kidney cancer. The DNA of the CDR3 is TGTGCCAGCAGCTCGGGGTTAACCACCGGGGAGCTGTTTTTT. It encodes CASSSGLTTGELFF.